The sequence of this TCR beta chain was determined in a study of blood T cells in healthy people across ages. The CDR3 runs 15 residues. Germline V CDR1 and CDR2: SQVTM, ANQGSEA. The V gene end was trimmed by 6 bases and the J gene end by 0 bases; junction bases not matched to a gene: 9. This clonotype was seen a handful of times. PCR was performed a second time for about 7 to 12 cycles using a sample-barcoded 5' primer and a J-beta primer mix. TCRdb redid the calling of the 5' RACE reads with MiXCR, one entry per CDR3 protein. The table lists more than 800,000 distinct CDR3 sequences, under 55% of them singletons.

The sequencing input was blood. V gene TRBV29-1 combines with J gene TRBJ2-3, with 7 bases lining up with TRBD2. The source is a woman in her sixties in good health. The CDR3 region is CSVQTSSGSTDTQYF. The CDR3 DNA reads TGCAGCGTCCAAACTAGTAGCGGGAGCACAGATACGCAGTATTTT.